The T cell receptor beta chain described here comes from a study of radiotherapy plus CTLA-4 blockade in lung cancer. CDR3 length: 16 residues. V trimming: 3 bases; J trimming: 7 bases; junction bases outside the gene matches: 6. Germline lookup yields CDR1 SGHAT and CDR2 FQNNGV. Assay: immunoSEQ multiplex PCR; the TCRdb copy retains only in-frame clones and omits some. The sample includes tens of thousands of clones, more than 70% of them seen just once. This TCR was sampled from a human donor with non-small cell lung cancer whose response to radiotherapy plus ipilimumab could not be evaluated. This chain links TRBV11-2 with TRBJ2-7; 16 nucleotides align to TRBD2. This specimen was peripheral blood, taken from a patient treated with radiotherapy plus ipilimumab. CDR3 coding DNA: TGTGCCAGCAGCTTTGGGACTAGCGGGGGGGCGCGAGAGCAGTACTTC. This sequence encodes CASSFGTSGGAREQYF.